This record concerns one T cell receptor (beta chain) sequence. Its antigen remains unidentified. These data are taken from a study of monozygotic twins with inflammatory bowel disease (dated by TCRdb to about 2019). In the study overall: A total of approximately 28 monozygotic twin pairs were included in the full study, comprising nine German pairs (four IBD-concordant, five IBD-discordant) and 19 IBD-discordant Danish pairs. Disease-associated traits were sought mainly through comparisons between IBD patients and their genetically identical healthy co-twins within discordant pairs. Each individual had, on average, about 151 000 unique TCRalpha sequences and 181 000 unique TCRbeta sequences available for analysis. Study-wide conclusions, independent of this receptor: A decrease in TCRbeta repertoire diversity, as measured by inverse Simpson index, was observed in IBD patients compared with their healthy co-twins. Repertoire similarity did not differ between concordant and discordant twins, possibly due to limited statistical power. The results gave no support for a single strong signal or clonotype linked to IBD. The analysis was unable to tell apart different T cell subtypes. Because patients were on differing immunosuppressive treatments, the repertoires may have picked up extra background noise and inter-individual variability. IBD patients shared fewer clonotypes with other individuals than healthy twins did, most markedly in patients showing signs of disease activity.

CDR1 KGHSH and CDR2 LQKENI are derived from the germline V gene. The CDR3 spans 16 residues, from the cysteine through the phenylalanine. Only the protein sequence is given. Receptors were amplified or captured by 5' RACE. The input for every TCR library was around 3,600 ng of total RNA. For each sample, cDNA was synthesized in eight separate reactions using SMARTScribe reverse transcriptase. During cDNA synthesis, unique molecular identifiers containing a 6-nucleotide sample barcode were introduced by template switching. Amplification of TCRalpha and TCRbeta cDNA involved two nested PCRs of about 15 and 9 cycles, and each PCR was followed by bead purification. Before amplification, the cDNA was both treated with uracil DNA-glycosylase and purified with the QIAquick PCR purification kit. The second PCR added Illumina TruSeq-compatible adapters along with sample-specific barcodes. Library quality and concentration were assessed using TapeStation and Qubit, and approximately 5 ng of each library was pooled. The pooled libraries were sequenced with 2 x 100 bp reads and custom sequencing primers on an Illumina HiSeq2500 single-index Rapid Run. The authors' pipeline ran thus. MiGEC version 1.2.6 was used for UMI-based consensus assembly, which corrected PCR and sequencing errors. MiXCR version 2.1.1 handled V(D)J alignment, clonotype assembly and CDR3 extraction. Gene usage, clonotype sharing and MAIT/NKT TCR abundance were normalised by analysing the top 1000, 10 000 and 20 000 clonotypes per sample. Diversity was computed as the inverse Simpson index with the vegan R package after downsampling to 27 000 UMIs. Paired Mann-Whitney U tests were applied to discordant twin pairs, and Benjamini-Hochberg correction was used for multiple testing. The reads went through TCRdb reprocessing, and each CDR3 protein sequence gets one entry with no DNA. None of the V and J calls come from the authors' own analysis; TCRdb made them. This sample's table contains 350,000 to 550,000 distinct CDR3 sequences. The ten largest clones represent approximately 2.4% of the sample.

A roughly 2.7 ml peripheral blood sample was drawn into PAXgene tubes per donor and stored at -80°C. Total RNA was isolated from whole blood with the PAXgene blood miRNA kit on an automated QIAcube, without T cell sorting. Deep TCRalpha and TCRbeta repertoire profiling with unique molecular barcoding was performed on peripheral blood of monozygotic twin pairs concordant or discordant for inflammatory bowel disease. Smoking habits were recorded for all twin pairs, and each individual was classified as a current, former or never smoker. The sequence was obtained from a human donor with ulcerative colitis or Crohn's disease, or a healthy co-twin of an affected twin (not recorded which). The rearranged segments are TRBV18 and TRBJ1-2. Source material: blood. The CDR3 loop reads CASSPRDPQGPSSYTF.